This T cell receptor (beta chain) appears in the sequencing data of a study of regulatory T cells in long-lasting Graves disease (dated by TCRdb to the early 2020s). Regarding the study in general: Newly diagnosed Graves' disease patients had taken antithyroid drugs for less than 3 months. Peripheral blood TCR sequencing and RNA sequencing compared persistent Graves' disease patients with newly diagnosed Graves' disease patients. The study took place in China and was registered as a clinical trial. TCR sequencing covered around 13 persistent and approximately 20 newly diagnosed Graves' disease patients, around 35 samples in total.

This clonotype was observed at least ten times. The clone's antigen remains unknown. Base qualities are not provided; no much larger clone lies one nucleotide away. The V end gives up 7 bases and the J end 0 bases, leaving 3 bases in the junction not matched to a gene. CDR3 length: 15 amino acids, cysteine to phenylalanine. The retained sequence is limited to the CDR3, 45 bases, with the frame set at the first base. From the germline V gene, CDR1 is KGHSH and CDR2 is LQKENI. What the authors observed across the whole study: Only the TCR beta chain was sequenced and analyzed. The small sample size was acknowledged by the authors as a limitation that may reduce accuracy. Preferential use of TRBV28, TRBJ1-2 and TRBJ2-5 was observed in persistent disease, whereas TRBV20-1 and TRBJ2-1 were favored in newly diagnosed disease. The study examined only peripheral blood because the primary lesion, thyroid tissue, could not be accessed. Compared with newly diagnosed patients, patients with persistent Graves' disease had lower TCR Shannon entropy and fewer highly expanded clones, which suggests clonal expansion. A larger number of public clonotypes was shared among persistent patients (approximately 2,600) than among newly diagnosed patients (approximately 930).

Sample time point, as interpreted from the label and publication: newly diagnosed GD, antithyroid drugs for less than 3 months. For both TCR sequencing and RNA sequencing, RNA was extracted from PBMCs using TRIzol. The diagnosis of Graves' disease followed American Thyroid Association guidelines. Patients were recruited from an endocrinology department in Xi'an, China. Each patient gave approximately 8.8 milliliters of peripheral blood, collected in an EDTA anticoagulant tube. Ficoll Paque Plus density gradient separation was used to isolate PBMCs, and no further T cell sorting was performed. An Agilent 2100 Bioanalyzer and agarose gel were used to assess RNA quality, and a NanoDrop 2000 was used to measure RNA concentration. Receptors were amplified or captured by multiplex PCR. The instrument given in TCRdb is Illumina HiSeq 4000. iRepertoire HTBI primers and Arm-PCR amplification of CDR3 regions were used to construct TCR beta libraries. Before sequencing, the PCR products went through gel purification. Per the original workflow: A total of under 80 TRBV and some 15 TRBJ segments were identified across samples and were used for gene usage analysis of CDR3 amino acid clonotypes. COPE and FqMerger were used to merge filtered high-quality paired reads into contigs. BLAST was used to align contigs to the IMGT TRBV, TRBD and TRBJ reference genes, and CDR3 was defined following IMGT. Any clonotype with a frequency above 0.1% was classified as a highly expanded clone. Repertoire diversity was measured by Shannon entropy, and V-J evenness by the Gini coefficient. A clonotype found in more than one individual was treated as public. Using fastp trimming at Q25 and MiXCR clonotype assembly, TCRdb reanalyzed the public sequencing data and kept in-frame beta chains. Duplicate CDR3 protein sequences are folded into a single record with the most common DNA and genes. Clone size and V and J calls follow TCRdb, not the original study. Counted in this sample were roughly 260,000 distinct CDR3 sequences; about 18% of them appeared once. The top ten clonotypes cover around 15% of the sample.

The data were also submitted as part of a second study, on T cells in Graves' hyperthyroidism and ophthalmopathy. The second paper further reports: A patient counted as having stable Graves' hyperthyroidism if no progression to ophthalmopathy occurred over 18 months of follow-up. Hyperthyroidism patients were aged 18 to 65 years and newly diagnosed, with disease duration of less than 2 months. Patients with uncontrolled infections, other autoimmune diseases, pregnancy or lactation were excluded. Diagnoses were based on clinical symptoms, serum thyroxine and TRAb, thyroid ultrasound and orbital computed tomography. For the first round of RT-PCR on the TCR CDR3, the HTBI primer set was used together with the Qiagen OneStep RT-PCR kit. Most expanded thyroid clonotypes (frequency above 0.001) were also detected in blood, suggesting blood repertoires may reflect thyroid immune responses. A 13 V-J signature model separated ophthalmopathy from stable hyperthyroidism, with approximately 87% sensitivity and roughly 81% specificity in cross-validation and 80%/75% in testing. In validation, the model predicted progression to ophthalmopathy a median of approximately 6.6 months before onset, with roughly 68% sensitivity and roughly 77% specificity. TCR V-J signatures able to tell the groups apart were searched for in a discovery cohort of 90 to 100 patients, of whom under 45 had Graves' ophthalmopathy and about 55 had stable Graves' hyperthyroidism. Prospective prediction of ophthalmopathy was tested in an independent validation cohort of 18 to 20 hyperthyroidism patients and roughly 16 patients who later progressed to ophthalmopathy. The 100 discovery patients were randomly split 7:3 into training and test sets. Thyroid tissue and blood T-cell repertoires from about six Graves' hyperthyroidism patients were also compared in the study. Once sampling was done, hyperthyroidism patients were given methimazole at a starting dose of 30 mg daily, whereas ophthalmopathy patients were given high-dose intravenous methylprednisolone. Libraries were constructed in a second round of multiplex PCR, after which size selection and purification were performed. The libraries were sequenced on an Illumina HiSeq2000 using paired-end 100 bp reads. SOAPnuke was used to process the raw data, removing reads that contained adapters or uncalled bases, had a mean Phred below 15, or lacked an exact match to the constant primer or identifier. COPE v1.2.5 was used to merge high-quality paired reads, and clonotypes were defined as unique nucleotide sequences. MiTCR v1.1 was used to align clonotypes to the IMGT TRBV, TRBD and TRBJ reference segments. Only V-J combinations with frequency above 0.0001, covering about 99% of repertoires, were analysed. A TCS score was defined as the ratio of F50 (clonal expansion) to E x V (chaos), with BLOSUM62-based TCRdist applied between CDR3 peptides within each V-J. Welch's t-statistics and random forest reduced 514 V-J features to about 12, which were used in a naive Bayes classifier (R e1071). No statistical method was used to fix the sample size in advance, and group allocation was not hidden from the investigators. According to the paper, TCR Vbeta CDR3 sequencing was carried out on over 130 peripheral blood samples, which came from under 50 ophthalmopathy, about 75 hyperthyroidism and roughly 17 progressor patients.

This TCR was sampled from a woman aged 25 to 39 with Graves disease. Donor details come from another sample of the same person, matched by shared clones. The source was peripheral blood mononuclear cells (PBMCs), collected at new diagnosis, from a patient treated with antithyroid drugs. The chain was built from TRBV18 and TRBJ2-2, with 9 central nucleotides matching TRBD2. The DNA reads TGTGCCAGCTGTATAGCGGGGGCGAACACCGGGGAGCTGTTTTTT. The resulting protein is CASCIAGANTGELFF. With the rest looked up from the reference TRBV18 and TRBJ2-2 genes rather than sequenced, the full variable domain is NAGVMQNPRHLVRRRGQEARLRCSPMKGHSHVYWYRQLPEEGLKFMVYLQKENIIDESGMPKERFSAEFPKEGPSILRIQQVVRGDSAAYFCASCIAGANTGELFFGEGSRLTVL.